Below, 13 T cell receptor beta chains from the same sample are listed, as sequenced in a study of shared clonotypes between healthy human individuals. This table comes from immunoSEQ multiplex PCR, and its TCRdb copy is limited to in-frame clones, with some not included. This table has approximately 650,000 clones, over 95% appearing once. As defined, naive CD8 cells were CD45RO-negative and positively selected for CCR7, with terminally differentiated effector memory CD45RA+ cells excluded. Source material: naive CD8+ T cells sorted from blood. The receptors shown here come from a woman aged 25 to 45 in good health.

The rearrangement joins TRBV15 to TRBJ1-1, with D unresolved. The germline gives CDR1 LNHNV, CDR2 YYDKDF (reference sequence). Trimming stripped 0 bases from V and 0 bases from J, with 8 bases between. CDR3 size: 15 residues. CDR3 DNA sequence: TGTGCCACCAGCAGAGAGGCAGGAGTGAACACTGAAGCTTTCTTT. It translates to CATSREAGVNTEAFF.

As concerns this clone: Different DNA sequences within this sample yield the same CDR3. The J gene is TRBJ2-5, the V gene TRBV7-9; a possible D gene is TRBD2 (5 bases). V lost 5 bases, J lost 5 bases, and 9 bases lay in between. The CDR3 length is 12 residues. The germline CDR1 and CDR2 sequences are SEHNR and FQNEAQ (reference sequence). CDR3 residues: CASSLRGETQYF. The CDR3 DNA follows: TGTGCCAGCAGCCTGAGAGGGGAGACCCAGTACTTC. The entire variable domain, with the rest obtained from reference TRBV7-9 and TRBJ2-5, is as follows: DTGVSQNPRHKITKRGQNVTFRCDPISEHNRLYWYRQTLGQGPEFLTYFQNEAQLEKSRLLSDRFSAERPKGSFSTLEIQRTEQGDSAMYLCASSLRGETQYFGPGTRLLVL.

In DNA, the CDR3 is TGTGCCAGCAGTTTAGAGGGACAGGGACTAGATACGCAGTATTTT. Translation: CASSLEGQGLDTQYF. The chain recombines TRBV27 with TRBJ2-3, with 9 nucleotides matching TRBD1. The CDR3 has 15 amino acids. Germline CDR1 MNHEY, CDR2 SMNVEV (reference sequence). The trim removed 2 bases at V and 5 bases at J, leaving 5 bases unmatched.

The gene calls are TRBV7-5 and TRBJ2-2. TRBV7-5 is designated a pseudogene. This CDR3 has 15 residues. CDR3 DNA sequence: TGTGTCAGAAGCCCCAAGCGAGGGGGGACCGGGGAGCTGTTTTTT. Translating gives CVRSPKRGGTGELFF.

In its sample, this clone was seen once. The J gene is TRBJ2-1, the V gene TRBV9; 14 bases are shared with TRBD2. The CDR3 loop spans 16 amino acids. Germline lookup yields CDR1 SGDLS and CDR2 YYNGEE. J lost 7 bases, V lost 0 bases, and 3 bases had no gene match. In DNA, the CDR3 is TGTGCCAGCAGCGTAGGGGGACTAGCGGGAGAAAATGAGCAGTTCTTC. It specifies CASSVGGLAGENEQFF.

CDR3 amino acids: CASSLGTLQGTEAFF. The CDR3 DNA reads TGTGCCAGCAGCTTAGGCACCCTGCAGGGCACTGAAGCTTTCTTT. The gene calls are TRBV7-9 and TRBJ1-1; D might be TRBD1 (5 bases). Germline V CDR1 and CDR2: SEHNR, FQNEAQ (reference sequence). The CDR3 has 15 amino acids. Between the trimmed V and J ends, which lost 1 base and 4 bases, there was a span of 13 bases. The entire variable domain, with the rest obtained from reference TRBV7-9 and TRBJ1-1, is as follows: DTGVSQNPRHKITKRGQNVTFRCDPISEHNRLYWYRQTLGQGPEFLTYFQNEAQLEKSRLLSDRFSAERPKGSFSTLEIQRTEQGDSAMYLCASSLGTLQGTEAFFGQGTRLTVV.

This clone was detected only once. The chain combines TRBV13 with TRBJ2-7, with 8 bases lining up with TRBD2. The CDR3 contains 15 residues. The trim removed 0 bases at V and 6 bases at J, leaving 7 bases unmatched. CDR1 PRHDT and CDR2 FYEKMQ come from the germline V gene (reference sequence). DNA of the CDR3: TGTGCCAGCAGCTTAGGGAGCGGGAGTAGTAGCGAGCAGTACTTC. Its translation is CASSLGSGSSSEQYF.

The V and J genes are TRBV6-5 and TRBJ2-7; D is undetermined. Germline assignment: CDR1 MNHEY and CDR2 SVGAGI. This CDR3 region has 13 residues. V lost 6 bases and J 0 bases, leaving 9 bases between the germline ends. This CDR3 is CASSGPSSYEQYF. In DNA form, the CDR3 reads TGTGCCAGCAGCGGGCCGAGCTCCTACGAGCAGTACTTC.

The chain has TRBV7-8 and TRBJ2-1; maybe TRBD2 (5 bases). Germline V lookup: CDR1 SGHVS, CDR2 FQNEAQ. The CDR3 covers 14 residues. Deletions cut 2 bases from V and 5 bases from J, with 10 bases between. The CDR3 DNA reads TGTGCCAGCAGCTTACTCCGAGGGAACAATGAGCAGTTCTTC. It yields the protein CASSLLRGNNEQFF.

The chain is built from TRBV5-4 and TRBJ2-7; D possibly uses TRBD1 or TRBD2 (5 bases each). Germline CDR1 is SGHNT and CDR2 is YYREEE (reference sequence). CDR3 length: 13 amino acids. Trimming took off 2 bases at V and 3 bases at J, with 9 bases between the two ends. The CDR3 is CASSFWGNYEQYF. CDR3 nucleotides: TGTGCCAGCAGCTTCTGGGGGAACTACGAGCAGTACTTC.

The genes are TRBV19 and TRBJ1-1, with D tentatively TRBD1 (5 bases). Trimming took off 5 bases at V and 1 base at J, with 11 bases between the two ends. The CDR3 covers 14 residues. Per the germline V gene, CDR1 is LNHDA and CDR2 is SQIVND (reference sequence). The CDR3 DNA follows: TGTGCCAGTAGTGTTGGGGGAGGGAACACTGAAGCTTTCTTT. Protein: CASSVGGGNTEAFF.

This chain connects TRBV28 to TRBJ1-1; D call uncertain. The CDR3 is 15 amino acids. Per the germline V gene, CDR1 is MDHEN and CDR2 is SYDVKM. With 5 bases removed from V and 1 base from J, the gap between germline ends came to 14 bases. The CDR3 DNA reads TGTGCCAGCAGTACCCGGCGTGAGGAGAACACTGAAGCTTTCTTT. Its protein product is CASSTRREENTEAFF.

J is TRBJ2-7 and V is TRBV4-1; 10 positions agree with TRBD1. From germline, CDR1 is MGHRA and CDR2 YSYEKL. The CDR3 is made up of 16 amino acids. The trim removed 2 bases at V and 2 bases at J, leaving 6 bases unmatched. The CDR3: CASSQNPGQGAYEQYF. The CDR3 bases are TGCGCCAGCAGCCAAAACCCTGGACAGGGGGCCTACGAGCAGTACTTC.